The source of this T cell receptor (beta chain) is a study of blood T cell repertoires in COVID-19. The overall study: COVID-19 samples from acute and convalescent phases originated in the United States, Italy and Spain. PBMCs, B-cell-depleted T cells, or T cells were the source of the cDNA or gDNA that made up the material.

This clone was seen a few times. The CDR3 is made up of 15 amino acids. Germline V gene sequence: CDR1 MNHNS, CDR2 SASEGT. Trimming left V 2 bases short and J 0 bases short, with 10 bases between. In the study's own analysis: Amplifying reference gene primers gave estimates of nucleated cell counts. The assay was immunoSEQ multiplex PCR, and TCRdb's table has in-frame clones only and misses some. That table supplies the V and J calls and clone size; D and trimming were determined from the DNA. This sample yields about 150,000 clones, of which 76% are seen a single time; around 3.4% belongs to the top ten.

This clonotype was sampled from a woman of 80 years or more with acute or convalescent COVID-19. Input material: peripheral blood. The chain couples TRBV6-1 to TRBJ1-2; D gene uncertain. CDR3: CASSETSGANYGYTF. CDR3 DNA sequence: TGTGCCAGCAGTGAAACATCCGGAGCTAACTATGGCTACACCTTC.